This T cell receptor beta chain emerged from a study of blood T cell repertoires in COVID-19. Study information: Material from acute and convalescent COVID-19 was sourced from the United States, Italy and Spain. Sources were T cells, B-cell-depleted T cells, or PBMCs; the material itself was cDNA or gDNA.

CDR3 size: 15 residues. Between the trimmed V and J ends, which lost 4 bases and 4 bases, there was a span of 15 bases. Per germline, CDR1 SGHNT and CDR2 YYREEE (reference sequence). The age range of participants was about 18 to 89 years, with residence in approximately 25 US areas. Authors' data handling: Amplifying reference gene primers gave estimates of nucleated cell counts. Method: immunoSEQ multiplex PCR; TCRdb's copy keeps in-frame clones and lacks some. That table is the source of V, J and clone size, and D and trimming were worked out from the DNA. This table holds 230,000 or so clones, about 86% found once.

The clonotype was recovered from a woman between 45 and 60 years old with acute COVID-19. The V gene is TRBV5-4, the J gene TRBJ1-5, with no clear D. Input material: PBMCs or T cells enriched from blood (not recorded which). The CDR3 region has the DNA TGTGCCAGCAGCCGCCGGGAAACGGGTAATCAGCCCCAGCATTTT. Encoded protein: CASSRRETGNQPQHF.